This TCR beta chain stems from a study of T cell repertoires in cytomegalovirus infection. Overall study: Evidence of both CMV infection and a matching HLA type came from public TCR beta signatures. General study results and limits: Identification of carriers of CMV plus the relevant HLA was performed using cumulative public TCR beta family frequency. The ex vivo response was dominated by HLA-C-restricted CMV-specific TCR beta clonotypes.

Worth noting for this clonotype: Its antigen is undetermined.

This CDR3 region has 14 residues. Germline CDR1 reads SNHLY; CDR2 reads FYNNEI. The V gene end was trimmed by 9 bases and the J gene end by 9 bases; junction bases not matched to a gene: 11. One entry per CDR3 protein, called by TCRdb with MiXCR from the reads. Here the sample spans hundreds of thousands of distinct CDR3 sequences, approximately 24% being singletons. V is TRBV2 and J is TRBJ2-1; 10 nucleotides line up with TRBD2. The sequenced sample consisted of CD8+ T cells from PBMCs. The source of this sequence is a human donor in good health (CMV status not recorded). Some clones in this sample may be carry-over from other donors' samples. The CDR3 DNA reads TGTGCCAGACCCAGCGGGGGGGCAGTCGGTGAGCAGTTCTTC. Its translation is CARPSGGAVGEQFF.